These 12 T cell receptor beta chains were sequenced from one sample in a study of blood T cells in healthy people across ages. Next came a second PCR, run for about 6 to 11 cycles, which used a sample-barcoded 5' primer along with a J-beta primer mix. TCRdb independently ran MiXCR on the 5' RACE reads; one entry per CDR3 protein. The sample shows roughly 1,800,000 distinct CDR3 sequences, 40% to 55% of them seen only once. Sequencing was performed on blood. The receptors were gathered from a woman aged 40 to 50 in good health.

The chain employs TRBV6-5 and TRBJ2-1; unclear D gene. The CDR3 is 13 residues long. Trimming took off 0 bases at V and 5 bases at J, with 5 bases between the two ends. CDR1 and CDR2 (germline): MNHEY, SVGAGI. The CDR3 loop reads CASSYSIDNEQFF. Written as DNA, the CDR3 is TGTGCCAGCAGTTACTCGATCGACAATGAGCAGTTCTTC.

This clonotype was detected many times. The V gene is TRBV5-1, the J gene TRBJ2-5; D is unclear. V was cut by 4 bases and J by 0 bases, with 4 bases left in between. This CDR3 contains 12 residues. CDR1 is SGHRS, CDR2 YFSETQ, per germline. DNA for the CDR3: TGCGCCAGCAGCCCGGACCAAGAGACCCAGTACTTC. This translates into CASSPDQETQYF.

The chain joins TRBV18 to TRBJ2-1; D perhaps matches TRBD2 (6 bases). CDR1 is KGHSH, CDR2 LQKENI, per germline. CDR3 length: 13 residues. Between the trimmed V and J ends, which lost 3 bases and 5 bases, there was a span of 8 bases. The CDR3 is CASSPGLHNEQFF. CDR3 nucleotide sequence: TGTGCCAGCTCACCGGGACTGCACAATGAGCAGTTCTTC.

This clonotype was seen only once. The V and J genes are TRBV10-2 and TRBJ2-7; D remains ambiguous. Trimming took 3 bases from V and 4 from J, leaving 7 bases between them. Germline assignment: CDR1 WSHSY and CDR2 SAAADI. The CDR3 is 12 amino acids. The CDR3 sequence: CASSEGMYEQYF. The CDR3, as DNA: TGCGCCAGCAGTGAAGGTATGTACGAGCAGTACTTC.

This clonotype appeared a few times. V usage is TRBV5-1 and J usage is TRBJ1-6; no clear D. CDR1 and CDR2 (germline): SGHRS, YFSETQ. The CDR3 length is 14 residues. V dropped 0 bases and J dropped 7 bases, with 8 bases sitting between them. CDR3 sequence (DNA): TGCGCCAGCAGCTTGGAGGGAACCAATTCACCCCTCCACTTT. Amino acids: CASSLEGTNSPLHF.

The chain is built from TRBV5-4 and TRBJ2-4; D possibly uses TRBD1 or TRBD2 (5 bases each). The CDR3 is made up of 12 amino acids. Trimming removed 9 bases from V and 13 bases from J, with 20 bases in between. Per germline, CDR1 SGHNT and CDR2 YYREEE (reference sequence). Written as DNA, the CDR3 is TGTGCCACCAGTTTCGGCGTCAGGGAGCAGTACTTC. It encodes CATSFGVREQYF.

The rearrangement links TRBV2 to TRBJ1-6; no clear D. This CDR3 has 11 amino acids. Germline V CDR1 and CDR2: SNHLY, FYNNEI. Deletions cut 8 bases from V and 10 bases from J, with 9 bases between. The DNA of the CDR3 is TGTGCCAGCGCAGGAGGCTCACCCCTCCACTTT. This sequence encodes CASAGGSPLHF. The entire variable domain, with the rest obtained from reference TRBV2 and TRBJ1-6, is as follows: EPEVTQTPSHQVTQMGQEVILRCVPISNHLYFYWYRQILGQKVEFLVSFYNNEISEKSEIFDDQFSVERPDGSNFTLKIRSTKLEDSAMYFCASAGGSPLHFGNGTRLTVT.

This clonotype was picked up a small number of times. This chain connects TRBV6-1 to TRBJ2-3, with TRBD1 identical over 8 bases. Germline CDR1 is MNHNS and CDR2 is SASEGT. The CDR3 totals 20 residues. With 8 bases clipped from V and 5 bases from J, the junction kept 27 bases outside the gene matches. In DNA, the CDR3 is TGTGCCAGCCGAGTTGGGCACCCGACTCAGGGGGCCCTTTGGGGAGATACGCAGTATTTT. Amino acid sequence: CASRVGHPTQGALWGDTQYF.

The chain carries TRBV28 and TRBJ2-7; the match to TRBD1 covers 7 bases. With 9 bases clipped from V and 0 bases from J, the junction kept 14 bases outside the gene matches. Germline lookup yields CDR1 MDHEN and CDR2 SYDVKM. The CDR3 runs to 16 residues. CDR3 sequence reads: CASKKQGRISSYEQYF. As DNA, the CDR3 is TGTGCCAGTAAAAAACAGGGGCGAATAAGCTCCTACGAGCAGTACTTC.

The chain uses TRBV6-2 or TRBV6-3 and TRBJ2-5, with TRBD2 matching 7 bases. V shed 8 bases, J shed 8 bases, and the junction held 14 bases outside the gene matches. The germline CDR1 and CDR2 sequences are MNHEY and SVGEGT. CDR3 length: 14 residues. CDR3 DNA sequence: TGTGCCAGCGGGTTGACTAGCTTGAAAGGTACCCAGTACTTC. It translates to CASGLTSLKGTQYF.

This chain connects TRBV5-6 to TRBJ1-2; D unresolved. V shed 6 bases and J shed 3 bases, with 15 bases lying between them. CDR1 is SGHDT, CDR2 YYEEEE, per germline. The CDR3 has 14 amino acids. CDR3 in amino acids: CASNPAGIDYGYTF. DNA for the CDR3: TGTGCCAGCAATCCGGCGGGGATAGACTATGGCTACACCTTC.

The chain combines TRBV13 with TRBJ2-6, with TRBD1 identical over 7 bases. Looked up from germline, CDR1 is PRHDT and CDR2 is FYEKMQ (reference sequence). The CDR3 consists of 17 residues. Losses at the gene ends were 5 bases for V and 0 bases for J; bases not matched to a gene: 7. This chain's CDR3 is CASSHGQVHSGANVLTF. CDR3 nucleotides: TGTGCCAGCAGCCACGGACAGGTACACTCTGGGGCCAACGTCCTGACTTTC.